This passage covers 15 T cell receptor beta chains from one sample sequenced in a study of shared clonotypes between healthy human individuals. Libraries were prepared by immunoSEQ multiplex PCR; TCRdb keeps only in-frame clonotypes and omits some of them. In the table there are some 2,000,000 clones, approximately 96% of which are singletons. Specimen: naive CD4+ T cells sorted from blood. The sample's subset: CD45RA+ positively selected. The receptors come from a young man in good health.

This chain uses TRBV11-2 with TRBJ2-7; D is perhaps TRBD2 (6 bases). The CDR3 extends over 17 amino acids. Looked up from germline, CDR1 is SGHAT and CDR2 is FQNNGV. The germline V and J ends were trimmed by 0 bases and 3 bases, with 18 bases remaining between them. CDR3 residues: CASSLDRAGNTGYEQYF. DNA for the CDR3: TGTGCCAGCAGCTTAGATAGGGCGGGAAATACGGGCTACGAGCAGTACTTC.

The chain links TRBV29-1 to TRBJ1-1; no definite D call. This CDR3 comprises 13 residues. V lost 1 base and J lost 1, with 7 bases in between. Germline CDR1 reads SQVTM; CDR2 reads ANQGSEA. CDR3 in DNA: TGCAGCGTTGAAGGCCCCTCGAACACTGAAGCTTTCTTT. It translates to CSVEGPSNTEAFF.

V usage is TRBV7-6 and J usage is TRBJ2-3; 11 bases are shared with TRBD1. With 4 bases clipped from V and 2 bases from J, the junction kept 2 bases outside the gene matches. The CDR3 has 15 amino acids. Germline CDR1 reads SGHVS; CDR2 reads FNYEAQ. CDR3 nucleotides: TGTGCCAGCAGCTGGGACAGGGGGTTCACAGATACGCAGTATTTT. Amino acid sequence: CASSWDRGFTDTQYF.

The CDR3 nucleotides are TGTGCCAGCAGCTTCACTAGCGGGATTTCCGGGGAGCTGTTTTTT. It encodes CASSFTSGISGELFF. V is TRBV7-2 and J is TRBJ2-2; 10 nucleotides match TRBD2. The germline CDR1 and CDR2 sequences are SGHTA and FQGNSA. V shed 3 bases and J 6 bases; nucleotides not matched to a gene: 4. There are 15 residues in the CDR3. The entire variable domain, with the rest obtained from reference TRBV7-2 and TRBJ2-2, is as follows: GAGVSQSPSNKVTEKGKDVELRCDPISGHTALYWYRQSLGQGLEFLIYFQGNSAPDKSGLPSDRFSAERTGGSVSTLTIQRTQQEDSAVYLCASSFTSGISGELFFGEGSRLTVL.

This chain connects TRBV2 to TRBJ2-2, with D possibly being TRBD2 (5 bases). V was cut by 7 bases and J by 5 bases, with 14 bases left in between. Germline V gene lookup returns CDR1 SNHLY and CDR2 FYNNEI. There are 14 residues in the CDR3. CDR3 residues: CASIRSSGTGELFF. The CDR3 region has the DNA TGTGCCAGCATTCGTTCCTCGGGGACCGGGGAGCTGTTTTTT.

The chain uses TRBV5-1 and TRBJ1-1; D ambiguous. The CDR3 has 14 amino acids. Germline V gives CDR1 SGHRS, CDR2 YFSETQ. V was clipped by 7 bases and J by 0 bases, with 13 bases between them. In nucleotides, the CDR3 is TGCGCCAGCTCGGGGTCCCAGATGAACACTGAAGCTTTCTTT. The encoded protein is CASSGSQMNTEAFF.

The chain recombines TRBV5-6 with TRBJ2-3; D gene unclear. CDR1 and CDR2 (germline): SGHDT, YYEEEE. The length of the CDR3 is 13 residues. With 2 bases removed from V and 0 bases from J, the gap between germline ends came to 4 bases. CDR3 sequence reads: CASSFDSTDTQYF. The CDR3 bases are TGTGCCAGCAGCTTTGATAGCACAGATACGCAGTATTTT.

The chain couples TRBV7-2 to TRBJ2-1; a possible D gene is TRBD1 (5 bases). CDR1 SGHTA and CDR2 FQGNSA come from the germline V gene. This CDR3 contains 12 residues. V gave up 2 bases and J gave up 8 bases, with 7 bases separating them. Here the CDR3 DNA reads TGTGCCAGCAGCTTAATGGGGCATGAGCAGTTCTTC. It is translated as CASSLMGHEQFF.

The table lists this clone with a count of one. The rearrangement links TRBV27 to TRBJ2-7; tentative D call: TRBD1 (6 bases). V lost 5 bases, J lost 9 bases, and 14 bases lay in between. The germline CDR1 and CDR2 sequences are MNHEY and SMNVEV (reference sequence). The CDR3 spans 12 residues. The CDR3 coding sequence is TGTGCCAGCAGTAGAGAGGGGGTCGCGCAGTACTTC. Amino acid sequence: CASSREGVAQYF.

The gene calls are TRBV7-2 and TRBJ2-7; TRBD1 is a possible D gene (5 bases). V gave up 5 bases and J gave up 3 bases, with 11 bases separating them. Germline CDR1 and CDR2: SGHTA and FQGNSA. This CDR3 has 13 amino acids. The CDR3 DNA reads TGTGCCAGCAGCCCGGACACTAACTACGAGCAGTACTTC. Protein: CASSPDTNYEQYF.

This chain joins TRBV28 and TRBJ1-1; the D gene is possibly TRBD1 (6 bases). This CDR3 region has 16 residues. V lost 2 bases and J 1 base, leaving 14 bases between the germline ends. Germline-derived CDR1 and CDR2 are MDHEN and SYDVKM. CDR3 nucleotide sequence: TGTGCCAGCAGTTTAGATCCGGGGGCGGGGAACACTGAAGCTTTCTTT. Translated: CASSLDPGAGNTEAFF.

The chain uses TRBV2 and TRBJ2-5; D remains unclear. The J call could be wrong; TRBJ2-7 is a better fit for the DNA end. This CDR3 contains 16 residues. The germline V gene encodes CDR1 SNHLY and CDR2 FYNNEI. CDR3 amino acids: CASSYSETASSYEQYF. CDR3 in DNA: TGTGCCAGCAGCTACTCTGAGACGGCGAGCTCCTACGAGCAGTACTTC.

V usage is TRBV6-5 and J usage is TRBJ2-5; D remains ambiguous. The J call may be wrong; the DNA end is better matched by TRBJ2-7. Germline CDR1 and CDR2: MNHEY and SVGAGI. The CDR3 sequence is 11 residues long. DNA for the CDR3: TGTGCCAGCAGACGCTCCTACGAGCAGTACTTC. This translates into CASRRSYEQYF.

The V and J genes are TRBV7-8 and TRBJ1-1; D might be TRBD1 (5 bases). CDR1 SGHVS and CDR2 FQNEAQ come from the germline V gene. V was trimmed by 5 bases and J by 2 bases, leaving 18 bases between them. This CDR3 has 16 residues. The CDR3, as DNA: TGTGCCAGCAGCCTGACAGCCTGGGCCCCTAACACTGAAGCTTTCTTT. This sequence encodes CASSLTAWAPNTEAFF.

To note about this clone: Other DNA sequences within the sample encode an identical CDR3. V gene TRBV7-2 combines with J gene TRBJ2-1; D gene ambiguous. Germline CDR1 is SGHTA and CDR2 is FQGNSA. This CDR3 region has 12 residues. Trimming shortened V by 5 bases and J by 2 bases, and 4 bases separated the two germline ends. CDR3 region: CASSLTYNEQFF. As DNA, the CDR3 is TGTGCCAGCAGCCTAACCTACAATGAGCAGTTCTTC.